This is a list of T cell receptor beta chains from one sample in a study of OX40 agonist ivuxolimab in advanced cancers. Produced via immunoSEQ multiplex PCR; TCRdb's table is partial and in-frame only. The sample includes tens of thousands of clones, approximately 80% of them seen just once. Sequenced here: CD4+ or CD8+ T cells sorted from blood, sampled in a trial of the OX40 agonist ivuxolimab. The receptors were gathered from an adult with an advanced solid tumor such as melanoma, head and neck, liver or kidney cancer. The CDR3 runs from the conserved cysteine through the conserved F or W. A D gene is named only where the DNA matches it firmly. Not every row has a clone size; where given, it reads once, few, many or a size class.

.	.	TRBV7-6	13	TRBJ1-2	CASSLDTNYGYTF	TGTGCCAGCAGCTTGGACACTAACTATGGCTACACCTTC
.	.	TRBV5-4	14	TRBJ2-2	CASSSGQNTGELFF	TGTGCCAGCAGCTCGGGACAGAACACCGGGGAGCTGTTTTTT
TRBD1	few	TRBV7-3	15	TRBJ2-7	CASSLTGTGSYEQYF	TGTGCCAGCAGCTTAACGGGGACAGGATCCTACGAGCAGTACTTC
.	.	TRBV18	14	TRBJ2-7	CASSPRRGPYEQYF	TGTGCCAGCTCACCCCGACGGGGGCCCTACGAGCAGTACTTC
.	.	TRBV7-3	16	TRBJ1-2	CASSLTSGEANYGYTF	TGTGCCAGCAGCTTAACCTCGGGGGAAGCTAACTATGGCTACACCTTC
TRBD1	.	TRBV27	15	TRBJ2-7	CASSSFGTGSYEQYF	TGTGCCAGCAGTTCGTTCGGGACAGGTAGCTACGAGCAGTACTTC
.	.	TRBV10-1	16	TRBJ2-3	CASSGQAGPSTDTQYF	TGCGCCAGCAGTGGCCAGGCGGGCCCTAGCACAGATACGCAGTATTTT
TRBD1	once	TRBV11-2	16	TRBJ1-2	CASSLAGTGVTYGYTF	TGTGCCAGCAGCTTAGCGGGGACAGGGGTAACCTATGGCTACACCTTC
.	.	TRBV7-8	14	TRBJ1-1	CASSLVQPNTEAFF	TGTGCCAGCAGCTTAGTACAGCCGAACACTGAAGCTTTCTTT
TRBD1	.	TRBV6-5	13	TRBJ2-7	CASSRDRVYEQYF	TGTGCCAGCAGCCGGGACAGGGTCTACGAGCAGTACTTC
.	.	TRBV28	13	TRBJ2-7	CASSLLSEPEQYF	TGTGCCAGCAGTTTATTGTCCGAACCCGAGCAGTACTTC
.	once	TRBV5-4	13	TRBJ2-3	CASRGYSTDTQYF	TGTGCCAGCAGGGGATATAGCACAGATACGCAGTATTTT
.	.	TRBV5-6	19	TRBJ2-4	CASSFRTGKGTQAKNIQYF	TGTGCCAGCAGCTTCCGGACGGGGAAAGGAACCCAAGCCAAAAACATTCAGTACTTC
.	.	TRBV25-1	14	TRBJ1-6	CASSGPLSNSPLHF	TGTGCCAGCAGTGGTCCGCTCAGTAATTCACCCCTCCACTTT
.	few	TRBV6-5	11	TRBJ1-1	CASSLEIEAFF	TGTGCCAGCAGTCTTGAGATTGAAGCTTTCTTT
TRBD1	.	TRBV5-5	15	TRBJ1-5	CASSLQGAVNQPQHF	TGTGCCAGCAGCTTGCAGGGGGCCGTAAATCAGCCCCAGCATTTT
.	.	TRBV29-1	12	TRBJ2-1	CSVAAGAGEQFF	TGCAGCGTTGCAGCAGGGGCGGGCGAGCAGTTCTTC
.	.	TRBV5-1	14	TRBJ1-3	CASSSTASGNTIYF	TGCGCCAGCAGCTCAACAGCGAGCGGAAACACCATATATTTT
.	.	TRBV6-1	16	TRBJ1-3	CASSVQGQISFDTIYF	TGTGCCAGCAGTGTTCAAGGACAGATAAGTTTTGACACCATATATTTT
TRBD1	.	TRBV27	16	TRBJ1-6	CASSFRGSSYNSPLHF	TGTGCCAGCAGTTTCAGGGGGAGCTCCTATAATTCACCCCTCCACTTT
TRBD1	.	TRBV2	16	TRBJ1-3	CASSVQGASSGNTIYF	TGTGCCAGCAGCGTCCAGGGGGCCTCCTCTGGAAACACCATATATTTT
.	.	TRBV27	15	TRBJ1-6	CASRTEGGFNSPLHF	TGTGCCAGCAGGACCGAAGGGGGTTTTAATTCACCCCTCCACTTT
.	.	TRBV7-3	18	TRBJ2-6	CASSLSGAGSSGANVLTF	TGTGCCAGCAGCCTCTCCGGGGCGGGGAGCTCTGGGGCCAACGTCCTGACTTTC
.	.	TRBV5-1	11	TRBJ2-7	CASSLRDEQYF	TGCGCCAGCAGCTTAAGGGACGAGCAGTACTTC
TRBD2	.	TRBV11-2	14	TRBJ2-1	CASSLGTSYNEQFF	TGTGCCAGCAGCCTCGGGACTAGTTACAATGAGCAGTTCTTC
.	.	TRBV11-3	14	TRBJ2-2	CASSYQPNAGELFF	TGTGCCAGCAGCTACCAGCCCAACGCCGGGGAGCTGTTTTTT
.	.	TRBV11-1	14	TRBJ2-5	CASSLRKQQETQYF	TGTGCCAGCAGCTTACGAAAACAGCAAGAGACCCAGTACTTC
.	.	TRBV7-8	16	TRBJ2-3	CASSPPGGGGLDTQYF	TGTGCCAGCAGCCCCCCCGGGGGAGGGGGGCTAGATACGCAGTATTTT
.	.	TRBV27	13	TRBJ1-1	CASSRGVNTEAFF	TGTGCCAGCAGTCGAGGAGTGAACACTGAAGCTTTCTTT
TRBD1	.	TRBV18	15	TRBJ1-4	CASSQWTGANEKLFF	TGTGCCAGCTCACAGTGGACAGGAGCAAACGAAAAACTGTTTTTT
.	.	TRBV6-4	14	TRBJ2-3	CASSVNSGADTQYF	TGTGCCAGCAGTGTCAATAGCGGTGCAGATACGCAGTATTTT
.	.	TRBV9	16	TRBJ2-2	CASSVGPGTNTGELFF	TGTGCCAGCAGCGTAGGTCCGGGGACGAACACCGGGGAGCTGTTTTTT
TRBD1	.	TRBV5-1	13	TRBJ2-7	CASSSGTGYEQYF	TGCGCCAGCAGTTCCGGGACAGGCTACGAGCAGTACTTC
.	.	TRBV7-2	16	TRBJ1-1	CASSLKLTDLGTEAFF	TGTGCCAGCAGCCTAAAATTGACAGATTTGGGCACTGAAGCTTTCTTT
TRBD2	once	TRBV18	16	TRBJ2-7	CASSPPGRGKPYEQYF	TGTGCCAGCTCACCACCAGGGAGGGGCAAGCCCTACGAGCAGTACTTC
TRBD1	.	TRBV28	16	TRBJ1-5	CASSGQGIYSNQPQHF	TGTGCCAGCAGCGGACAGGGGATCTATAGCAATCAGCCCCAGCATTTT
TRBD1	.	TRBV2	13	TRBJ2-7	CASGTGGTYEQYF	TGTGCCAGCGGGACAGGGGGCACCTACGAGCAGTACTTC
.	.	TRBV5-8	14	TRBJ1-5	CASSLISADQPQHF	TGTGCCAGCAGCTTGATAAGCGCGGATCAGCCCCAGCATTTT
.	.	TRBV5-1	14	TRBJ2-5	CASSSRSGQETQYF	TGCGCCAGCAGCTCCCGGAGTGGCCAAGAGACCCAGTACTTC
.	once	TRBV19	15	TRBJ1-2	CASSTSQGSDYGYTF	TGTGCCAGTAGTACATCGCAGGGTTCCGACTATGGCTACACCTTC
TRBD1	once	TRBV28	15	TRBJ1-2	CASSAGTGANYGYTF	TGTGCCAGCAGTGCCGGGACAGGGGCTAACTATGGCTACACCTTC
TRBD1	.	TRBV9	17	TRBJ1-5	CASSADRGYPSNQPQHF	TGTGCCAGCAGCGCAGACAGGGGGTACCCTAGCAATCAGCCCCAGCATTTT
.	.	TRBV6-6	13	TRBJ1-2	CASTQTGTTGYTF	TGTGCCAGCACCCAAACCGGGACGACTGGCTACACCTTC
TRBD1	.	TRBV7-3	13	TRBJ1-2	CASSTDRGQGYTF	TGTGCCAGCAGCACGGACAGGGGGCAAGGCTACACCTTC
.	.	TRBV19	12	TRBJ2-7	CASSIGGYEQYF	TGTGCCAGTAGTATTGGGGGATACGAGCAGTACTTC
TRBD2	.	TRBV7-2	18	TRBJ2-6	CASSFTSGGHSGANVLTF	TGTGCCAGCAGTTTCACTAGCGGGGGCCACTCTGGGGCCAACGTCCTGACTTTC
TRBD2	.	TRBV7-3	16	TRBJ2-1	CASSLSTSGSYNEQFF	TGTGCCAGCAGCTTATCCACTAGCGGGAGTTACAATGAGCAGTTCTTC
TRBD2	.	TRBV7-3	16	TRBJ2-2	CASSLNPSGRTGELFF	TGTGCCAGCAGCTTAAACCCTAGCGGGAGAACCGGGGAGCTGTTTTTT
.	.	TRBV15	12	TRBJ2-7	CATSRDVGIKYF	TGTGCCACCAGCAGAGATGTGGGGATCAAGTACTTC
TRBD2	.	TRBV7-3	16	TRBJ2-1	CASSLSGAGGHNEQFF	TGTGCCAGCAGCTTAAGTGGAGCGGGAGGCCACAATGAGCAGTTCTTC
.	once	TRBV5-1	15	TRBJ2-5	CASSLVGIHQETQYF	TGCGCCAGCAGCTTGGTCGGCATCCACCAAGAGACCCAGTACTTC
.	once	TRBV11-2	14	TRBJ2-5	CASSLEARRGTQYF	TGTGCCAGCAGCTTAGAGGCGCGGCGGGGGACCCAGTACTTC
.	.	TRBV4-3	13	TRBJ2-7	CASSQGLSYEQYF	TGCGCCAGCAGCCAAGGACTCTCCTACGAGCAGTACTTC
.	.	TRBV5-4	14	TRBJ2-2	CASSLARNTGELFF	TGTGCCAGCAGCTTGGCCAGGAACACCGGGGAGCTGTTTTTT
.	.	TRBV4-2	15	TRBJ1-1	CASSQDYGRHSEAFF	TGTGCCAGCAGCCAAGATTATGGGCGACACTCTGAAGCTTTCTTT